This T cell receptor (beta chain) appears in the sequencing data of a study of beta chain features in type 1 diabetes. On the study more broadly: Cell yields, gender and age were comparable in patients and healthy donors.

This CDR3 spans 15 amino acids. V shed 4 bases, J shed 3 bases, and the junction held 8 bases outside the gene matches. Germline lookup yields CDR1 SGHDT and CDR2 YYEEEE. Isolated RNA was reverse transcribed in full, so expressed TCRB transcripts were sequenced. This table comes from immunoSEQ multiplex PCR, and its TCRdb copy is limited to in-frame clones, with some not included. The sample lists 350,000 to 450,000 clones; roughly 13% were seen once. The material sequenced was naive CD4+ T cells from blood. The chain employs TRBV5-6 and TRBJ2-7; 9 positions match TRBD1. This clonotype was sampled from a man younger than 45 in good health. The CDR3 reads CASSGKDRGNYEQYV. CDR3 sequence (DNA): TGTGCCAGCAGCGGCAAGGACAGGGGAAACTACGAGCAGTACGTC.